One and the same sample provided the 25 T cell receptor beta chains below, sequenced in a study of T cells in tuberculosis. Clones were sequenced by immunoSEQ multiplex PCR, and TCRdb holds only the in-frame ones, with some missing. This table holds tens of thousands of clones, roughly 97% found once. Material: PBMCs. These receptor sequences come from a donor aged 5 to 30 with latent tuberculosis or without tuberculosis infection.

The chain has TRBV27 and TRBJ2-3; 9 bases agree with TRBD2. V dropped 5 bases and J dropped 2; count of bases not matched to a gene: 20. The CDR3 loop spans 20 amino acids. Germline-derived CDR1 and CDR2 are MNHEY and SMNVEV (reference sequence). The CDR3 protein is CASSPTLRGGPGGHTDTQYF. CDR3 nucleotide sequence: TGTGCCAGCAGTCCGACCTTGCGGGGGGGTCCCGGAGGGCACACAGATACGCAGTATTTT.

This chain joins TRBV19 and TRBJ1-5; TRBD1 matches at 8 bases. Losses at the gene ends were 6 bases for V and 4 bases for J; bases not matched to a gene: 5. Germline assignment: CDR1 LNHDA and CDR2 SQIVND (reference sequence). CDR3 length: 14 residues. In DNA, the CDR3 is TGTGCCAGTAGGATGGACAGGGCAAATCAGCCCCAGCATTTT. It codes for CASRMDRANQPQHF.

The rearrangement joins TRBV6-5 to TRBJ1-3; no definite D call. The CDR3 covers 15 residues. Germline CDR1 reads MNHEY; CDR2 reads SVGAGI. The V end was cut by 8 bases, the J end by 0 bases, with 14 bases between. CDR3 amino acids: CASRKGAISGNTIYF. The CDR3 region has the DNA TGTGCCAGCCGGAAAGGAGCAATCTCTGGAAACACCATATATTTT.

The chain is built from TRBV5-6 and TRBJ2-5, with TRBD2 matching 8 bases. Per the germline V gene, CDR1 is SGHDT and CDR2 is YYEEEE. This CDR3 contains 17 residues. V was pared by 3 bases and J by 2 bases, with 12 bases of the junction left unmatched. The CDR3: CASSWPGRDITQETQYF. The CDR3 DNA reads TGTGCCAGCAGCTGGCCCGGGAGGGACATAACTCAAGAGACCCAGTACTTC.

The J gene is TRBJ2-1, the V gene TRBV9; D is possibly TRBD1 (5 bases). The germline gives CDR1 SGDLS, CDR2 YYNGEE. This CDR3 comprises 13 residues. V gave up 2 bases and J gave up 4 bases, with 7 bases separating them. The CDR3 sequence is CASSVDSYNEQFF. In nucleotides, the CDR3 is TGTGCCAGCAGCGTTGACAGTTACAATGAGCAGTTCTTC.

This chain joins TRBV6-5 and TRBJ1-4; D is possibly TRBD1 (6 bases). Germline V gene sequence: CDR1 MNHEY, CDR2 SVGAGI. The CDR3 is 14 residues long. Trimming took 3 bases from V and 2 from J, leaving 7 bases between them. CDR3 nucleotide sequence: TGTGCCAGCAGTTATGACAGGACTAATGAAAAACTGTTTTTT. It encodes CASSYDRTNEKLFF.

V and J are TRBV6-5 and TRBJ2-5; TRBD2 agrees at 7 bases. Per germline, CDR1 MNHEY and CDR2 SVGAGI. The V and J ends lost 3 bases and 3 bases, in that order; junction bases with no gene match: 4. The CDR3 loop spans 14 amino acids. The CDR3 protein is CASSYRAGKETQYF. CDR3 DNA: TGTGCCAGCAGTTATAGAGCGGGGAAAGAGACCCAGTACTTC.

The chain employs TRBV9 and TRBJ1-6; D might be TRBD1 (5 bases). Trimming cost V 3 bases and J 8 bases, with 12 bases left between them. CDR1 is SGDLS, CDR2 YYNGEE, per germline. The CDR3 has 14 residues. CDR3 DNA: TGTGCCAGCAGCGCGAGCACCAGGGATTCACCCCTCCACTTT. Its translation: CASSASTRDSPLHF.

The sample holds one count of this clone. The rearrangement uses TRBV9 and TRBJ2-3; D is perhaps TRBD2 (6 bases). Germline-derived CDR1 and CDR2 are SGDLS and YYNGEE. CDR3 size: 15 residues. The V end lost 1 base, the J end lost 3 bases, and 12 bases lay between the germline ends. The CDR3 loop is CASSVLRGITDTQYF. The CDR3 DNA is TGTGCCAGCAGCGTATTGCGGGGAATTACAGATACGCAGTATTTT.

The CDR3 DNA reads as TGTGCCAGCAGTTACAACGGGGAGGGCTCCTACAATGAGCAGTTCTTC. It encodes CASSYNGEGSYNEQFF. The J gene is TRBJ2-1, the V gene TRBV27, with TRBD2 matching over 7 bases. V trimming: 4 bases; J trimming: 0 bases; junction bases outside the gene matches: 6. The CDR3 contains 16 residues. Per germline, CDR1 MNHEY and CDR2 SMNVEV (reference sequence).

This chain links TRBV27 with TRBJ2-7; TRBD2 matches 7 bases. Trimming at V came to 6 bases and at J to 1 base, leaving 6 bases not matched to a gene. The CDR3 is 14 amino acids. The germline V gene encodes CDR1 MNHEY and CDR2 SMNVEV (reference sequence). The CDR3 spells CASSGGGASYEQYF. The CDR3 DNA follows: TGTGCCAGCAGCGGGGGAGGGGCGTCCTACGAGCAGTACTTC.

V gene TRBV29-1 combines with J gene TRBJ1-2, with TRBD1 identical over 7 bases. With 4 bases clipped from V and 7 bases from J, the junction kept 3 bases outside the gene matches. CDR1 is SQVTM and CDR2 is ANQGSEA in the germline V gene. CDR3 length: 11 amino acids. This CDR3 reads CSVVGDSGYTF. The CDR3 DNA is TGCAGCGTTGTGGGGGACAGTGGCTACACCTTC.

The CDR3 loop reads CASRPYYLAGGGEQFF. CDR3 coding DNA: TGTGCCAGCAGACCCTACTATTTAGCGGGAGGGGGTGAGCAGTTCTTC. The V and J genes are TRBV25-1 and TRBJ2-1; 11 bases align to TRBD2. V trimming: 6 bases; J trimming: 9 bases; junction bases outside the gene matches: 13. Germline CDR1 MGHDK, CDR2 SYGVNS. The CDR3 has 16 amino acids.

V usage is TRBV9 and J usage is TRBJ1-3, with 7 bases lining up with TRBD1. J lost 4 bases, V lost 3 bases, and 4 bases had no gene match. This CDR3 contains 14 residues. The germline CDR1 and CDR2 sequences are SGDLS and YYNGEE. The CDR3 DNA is TGTGCCAGCAGCGGACGACAGGGCGGAAACACCATATATTTT. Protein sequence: CASSGRQGGNTIYF.

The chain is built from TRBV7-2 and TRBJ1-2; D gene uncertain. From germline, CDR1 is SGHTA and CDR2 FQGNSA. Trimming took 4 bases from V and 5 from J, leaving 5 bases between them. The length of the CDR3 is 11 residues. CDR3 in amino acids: CASSSAYGYTF. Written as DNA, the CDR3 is TGTGCCAGCAGCTCCGCGTATGGCTACACCTTC.

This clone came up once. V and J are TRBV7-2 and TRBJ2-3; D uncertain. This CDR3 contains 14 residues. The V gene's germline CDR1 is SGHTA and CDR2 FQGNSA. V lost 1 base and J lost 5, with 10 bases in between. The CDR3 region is CASSLVIPGDTQYF. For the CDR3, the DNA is TGTGCCAGCAGCTTAGTAATCCCGGGAGATACGCAGTATTTT.

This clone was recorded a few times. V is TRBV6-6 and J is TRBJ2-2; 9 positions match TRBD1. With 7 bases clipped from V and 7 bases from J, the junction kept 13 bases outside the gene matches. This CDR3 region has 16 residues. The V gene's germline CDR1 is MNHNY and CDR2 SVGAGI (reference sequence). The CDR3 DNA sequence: TGTGCCAGCATCACTAGGGGGACAGGGCGAATCGGGGAGCTGTTTTTT. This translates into CASITRGTGRIGELFF.

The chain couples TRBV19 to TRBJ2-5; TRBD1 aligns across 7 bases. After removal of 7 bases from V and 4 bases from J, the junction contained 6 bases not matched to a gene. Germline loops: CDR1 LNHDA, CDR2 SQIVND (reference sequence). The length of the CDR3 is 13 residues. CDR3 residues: CASTTGAGETQYF. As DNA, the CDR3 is TGTGCCAGTACTACAGGGGCCGGAGAGACCCAGTACTTC.

This CDR3 is CASSPGQGGDEKLFF. CDR3 DNA sequence: TGTGCCAGCAGCCCCGGACAGGGCGGCGATGAAAAACTGTTTTTT. The gene calls are TRBV11-2 and TRBJ1-4; 8 bases match TRBD1. This CDR3 contains 15 residues. Germline CDR1 and CDR2: SGHAT and FQNNGV. J was trimmed by 6 bases and V by 5 bases; bases with no gene match: 8.

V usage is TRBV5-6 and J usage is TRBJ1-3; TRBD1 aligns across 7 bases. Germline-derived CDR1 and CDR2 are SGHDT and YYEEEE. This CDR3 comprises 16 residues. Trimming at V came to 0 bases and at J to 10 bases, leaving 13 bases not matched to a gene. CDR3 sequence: CASSLEGVLRDRTIYF. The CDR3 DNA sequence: TGTGCCAGCAGCTTGGAGGGGGTGCTGCGGGACAGAACCATATATTTT.

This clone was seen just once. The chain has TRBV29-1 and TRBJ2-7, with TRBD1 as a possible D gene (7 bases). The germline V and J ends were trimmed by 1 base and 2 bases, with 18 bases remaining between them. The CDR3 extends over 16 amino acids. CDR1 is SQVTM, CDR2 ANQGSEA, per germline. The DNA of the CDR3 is TGCAGCGTTGAAGGCCCCGCAGGGGGGCCCCCCTACGAGCAGTACTTC. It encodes CSVEGPAGGPPYEQYF.

CDR3 region: CAWSVRLRETAKNIQYF. CDR3 coding DNA: TGTGCCTGGAGTGTACGTCTCCGGGAGACGGCCAAAAACATTCAGTACTTC. The chain joins TRBV30 to TRBJ2-4, with a tentative D call TRBD2 (6 bases). Per germline, CDR1 GTSNPN and CDR2 SVGIG (reference sequence). V shed 0 bases and J shed 1 base, with 16 bases lying between them. CDR3 size: 17 residues.

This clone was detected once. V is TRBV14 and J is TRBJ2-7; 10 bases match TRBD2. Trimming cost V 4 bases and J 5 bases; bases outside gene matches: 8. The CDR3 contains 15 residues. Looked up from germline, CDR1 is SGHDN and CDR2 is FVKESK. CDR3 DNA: TGTGCCAGCAGCCCCCTGGGGACTAGCGTCCACGAGCAGTACTTC. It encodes CASSPLGTSVHEQYF.

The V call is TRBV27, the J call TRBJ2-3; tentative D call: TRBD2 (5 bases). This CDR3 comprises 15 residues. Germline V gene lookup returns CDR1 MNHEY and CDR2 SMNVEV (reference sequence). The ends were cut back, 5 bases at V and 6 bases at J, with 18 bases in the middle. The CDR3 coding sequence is TGTGCCAGCAGTCTCCTAGCCCTGACGGTGGATACGCAGTATTTT. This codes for CASSLLALTVDTQYF.

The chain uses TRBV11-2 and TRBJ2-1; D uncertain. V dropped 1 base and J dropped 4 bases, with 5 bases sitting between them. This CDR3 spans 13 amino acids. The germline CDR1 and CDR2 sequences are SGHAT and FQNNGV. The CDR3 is CASSLVRYNEQFF. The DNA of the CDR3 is TGTGCCAGCAGCTTAGTCAGGTACAATGAGCAGTTCTTC. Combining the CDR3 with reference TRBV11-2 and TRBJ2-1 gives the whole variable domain EAGVAQSPRYKIIEKRQSVAFWCNPISGHATLYWYQQILGQGPKLLIQFQNNGVVDDSQLPKDRFSAERLKGVDSTLKIQPAKLEDSAVYLCASSLVRYNEQFFGPGTRLTVL.